The TCR beta chain under discussion was sequenced for a study of beta chain features in type 1 diabetes. Overall study context: Patients shared similar age, gender and cell yields with healthy donors.

The ends lost 5 bases at V and 4 bases at J; junction bases unmatched: 4. In germline, CDR1 is SGHTA, CDR2 FQGNSA. This CDR3 has 14 residues. All of the isolated RNA was reverse transcribed, so expressed TCRB transcripts were sequenced. Sequencing used immunoSEQ multiplex PCR; TCRdb keeps in-frame clones, though not all of them. This table holds about 320,000 clones, 11% to 15% found once. The sample comprised central memory CD4+ T cells from blood. This sequence joins TRBV7-2 and TRBJ1-1, with TRBD1 matching over 10 bases. This receptor was taken from a man aged 25-45 years in good health. CDR3 in amino acids: CASSQRTGGTEAFF. The CDR3 region has the DNA TGTGCCAGCAGCCAACGGACAGGGGGCACTGAAGCTTTCTTT.